The 27 T cell receptor beta chains below were found in one sample sequenced in a study of control samples from healthy donors and cancer patients. Profiled with immunoSEQ multiplex PCR; TCRdb holds only in-frame clones, not every one. The sample has over 150,000 clones, about 94% seen once. Sequenced material: blood. These receptors were collected from a man between 40 and 49 years old in good health.

The sample holds one count of this clone. The chain carries TRBV27 and TRBJ2-7; TRBD2 matches 7 bases. The CDR3 loop spans 15 amino acids. Germline CDR1 is MNHEY and CDR2 is SMNVEV (reference sequence). V shed 1 base, J shed 2 bases, and the junction held 5 bases outside the gene matches. This chain's CDR3 is CASSLLGAGTYEQYF. CDR3 bases: TGTGCCAGCAGTTTATTGGGAGCGGGGACCTACGAGCAGTACTTC.

The V gene is TRBV4-2, the J gene TRBJ1-1; D gene unclear. There are 14 residues in the CDR3. Germline V lookup: CDR1 LGHNA, CDR2 YNFKEQ. V was clipped by 0 bases and J by 2 bases, with 7 bases between them. The CDR3 coding sequence is TGTGCCAGCAGCCAAGAACGACACAACACTGAAGCTTTCTTT. It codes for CASSQERHNTEAFF.

This clone was seen only a few times. The chain couples TRBV7-9 to TRBJ1-1; D ambiguous. V lost 3 bases, J lost 6 bases, and 11 bases lay in between. Germline-derived CDR1 and CDR2 are SEHNR and FQNEAQ (reference sequence). This CDR3 region has 13 residues. As DNA, the CDR3 is TGTGCCAGCAGCTTCGTCAGCCTCGCTGAAGCTTTCTTT. It encodes CASSFVSLAEAFF.

This clone was recorded once. The chain links TRBV3-1 (or the pseudogene TRBV3-2) to TRBJ1-3; the match to TRBD1 covers 10 bases. The CDR3 loop spans 15 amino acids. Germline V CDR1 and CDR2: LGHDT, YNNKEL (reference sequence). Trimming took 4 bases from V and 5 from J; bases not matched to a gene: 5. CDR3 residues: CASSPRQGARNTIYF. The CDR3 coding sequence is TGTGCCAGCAGCCCTCGACAGGGGGCGAGAAACACCATATATTTT.

The chain couples TRBV27 to TRBJ2-1, with D unclear. Trimming removed 8 bases from V and 0 bases from J, with 5 bases in between. The germline gives CDR1 MNHEY, CDR2 SMNVEV (reference sequence). The CDR3 loop spans 12 amino acids. The CDR3 reads CASVSSYNEQFF. DNA for the CDR3: TGTGCCAGCGTTTCCTCCTACAATGAGCAGTTCTTC.

The chain uses TRBV3-1 (or the pseudogene TRBV3-2) and TRBJ1-2; D call uncertain. This CDR3 has 13 residues. CDR1 and CDR2 from the germline V gene are LGHDT and YNNKEL (reference sequence). Trimming removed 7 bases from V and 2 bases from J, with 11 bases in between. For the CDR3, the DNA is TGTGCCAGCACCCCGCATACAAACTATGGCTACACCTTC. This translates into CASTPHTNYGYTF.

In this sample, this clone turned up once. The sample contains more than one DNA sequence encoding this CDR3. The J gene is TRBJ1-1, the V gene TRBV27, with D uncertain. Per the germline V gene, CDR1 is MNHEY and CDR2 is SMNVEV (reference sequence). The CDR3 has 14 amino acids. V was trimmed by 2 bases and J by 1 base, leaving 8 bases between them. The CDR3, as DNA: TGTGCCAGCAGTTTACGTGGCGGGAACACTGAAGCTTTCTTT. It encodes CASSLRGGNTEAFF.

The J gene is TRBJ1-5, the V gene TRBV7-2; D is perhaps TRBD1 (5 bases). CDR3 length: 14 residues. Deletions cut 2 bases from V and 4 bases from J, with 9 bases between. CDR1 and CDR2 from the germline V gene are SGHTA and FQGNSA. CDR3 residues: CASSLLGGNQPQHF. CDR3 DNA: TGTGCCAGCAGCTTATTGGGGGGGAATCAGCCCCAGCATTTT.

The genes are TRBV12-3 or TRBV12-4 and TRBJ2-2; D remains ambiguous. The CDR3 spans 13 residues. Trimming took 8 bases from V and 6 from J, leaving 13 bases between them. The CDR3: CASVRTRAGELFF. In DNA form, the CDR3 reads TGTGCCAGCGTGAGGACGAGAGCCGGGGAGCTGTTTTTT.

The V gene is TRBV5-1, the J gene TRBJ1-4; no clear D. This CDR3 is 14 amino acids long. V lost 0 bases and J lost 7, with 10 bases in between. CDR1 SGHRS and CDR2 YFSETQ come from the germline V gene. In DNA form, the CDR3 reads TGCGCCAGCAGCTTGGTTCCAACGGGTGAAAAACTGTTTTTT. This gives the protein CASSLVPTGEKLFF.

The chain employs TRBV5-6 and TRBJ1-1; D may be TRBD1 (5 bases). This CDR3 is built from 14 residues. V was shortened by 2 bases and J by 2 bases, with 10 bases between the two germline ends. Germline V CDR1 and CDR2: SGHDT, YYEEEE. As DNA, the CDR3 is TGTGCCAGCAGCTTAGGGGTCTATAACACTGAAGCTTTCTTT. This translates into CASSLGVYNTEAFF.

This rearrangement joins TRBV5-1 to TRBJ2-3; possible D gene TRBD1, 5 bases. V lost 0 bases, J lost 3 bases, and 11 bases lay in between. Germline CDR1 SGHRS, CDR2 YFSETQ. The CDR3 is 15 amino acids. This CDR3 reads CASSLAEQGTDTQYF. DNA of the CDR3: TGCGCCAGCAGCTTGGCTGAGCAGGGTACAGATACGCAGTATTTT. The whole variable domain, remainder taken from reference TRBV5-1 and TRBJ2-3, is KAGVTQTPRYLIKTRGQQVTLSCSPISGHRSVSWYQQTPGQGLQFLFEYFSETQRNKGNFPGRFSGRQFSNSRSEMNVSTLELGDSALYLCASSLAEQGTDTQYFGPGTRLTVL.

The J gene is TRBJ1-1, the V gene TRBV6-5; D might be TRBD1 (5 bases). The CDR3 extends over 14 amino acids. V lost 2 bases to trimming and J lost 4 bases, with 11 bases between them. Germline V gives CDR1 MNHEY, CDR2 SVGAGI. The chain's CDR3 is CASSYGDQGTEAFF. DNA of the CDR3: TGTGCCAGCAGTTACGGGGATCAGGGCACTGAAGCTTTCTTT.

The CDR3 DNA reads as TGTGCCAGCAGTGCGGGGGTTCTAAACATTCAGTACTTC. Translation gives CASSAGVLNIQYF. The chain links TRBV6-6 to TRBJ2-4; 7 bases fit TRBD2. The CDR3 covers 13 residues. V gave up 5 bases and J gave up 6 bases; unmatched junction bases: 4. In germline, CDR1 is MNHNY, CDR2 SVGAGI (reference sequence).

The rearrangement uses TRBV18 and TRBJ2-7; 7 bases agree with TRBD1. This CDR3 spans 12 amino acids. Per germline, CDR1 KGHSH and CDR2 LQKENI. Trimming removed 2 bases from V and 5 bases from J; junction bases left unmatched: 0. This CDR3 reads CASSPGTDEQYF. CDR3 in DNA: TGTGCCAGCTCACCAGGGACAGACGAGCAGTACTTC.

V and J are TRBV4-3 and TRBJ2-7; D call uncertain. The CDR3 consists of 17 residues. The germline V and J ends were trimmed by 1 base and 3 bases, with 19 bases remaining between them. Per germline, CDR1 LGHNA and CDR2 YSLEER. This CDR3 is CASSQGSPRGRRYEQYF. The CDR3, as DNA: TGCGCCAGCAGCCAAGGATCCCCCCGCGGCAGGCGCTACGAGCAGTACTTC.

A single count supports this clone. V gene TRBV3-1 (or the pseudogene TRBV3-2) combines with J gene TRBJ1-2, with D hard to call. This CDR3 spans 12 amino acids. V was shortened by 3 bases and J by 4 bases, with 6 bases between the two germline ends. Germline loops: CDR1 LGHDT, CDR2 YNNKEL (reference sequence). The CDR3 reads CASSQRFYGYTF. In DNA, the CDR3 is TGTGCCAGCAGCCAGCGGTTCTATGGCTACACCTTC.

The rearrangement joins TRBV29-1 to TRBJ1-5, with 7 bases that match TRBD1. V shed 7 bases and J 6 bases; nucleotides not matched to a gene: 6. CDR3 size: 12 residues. Per germline, CDR1 SQVTM and CDR2 ANQGSEA. The CDR3 DNA sequence: TGCAGCGGACAGACAGGGACTCAGCCCCAGCATTTT. This codes for CSGQTGTQPQHF.

The chain has TRBV2 and TRBJ1-3; D gene uncertain. The V and J ends lost 4 bases and 1 base respectively, with 8 bases between them. The CDR3 extends over 14 amino acids. Germline V CDR1 and CDR2: SNHLY, FYNNEI. The CDR3 DNA follows: TGTGCCAGCAGTGTCGCTCCATCTGGAAACACCATATATTTT. This gives the protein CASSVAPSGNTIYF.

The chain joins TRBV4-2 to TRBJ1-2, with D unresolved. This CDR3 is built from 14 residues. The V and J ends lost 5 bases and 8 bases respectively, with 18 bases between them. Per germline, CDR1 LGHNA and CDR2 YNFKEQ. In nucleotides, the CDR3 is TGTGCCAGCAGCACCAGGACGGCCGGAGGGGGCTACACCTTC. Encoded protein: CASSTRTAGGGYTF.

The J gene is TRBJ2-1, the V gene TRBV7-9; no firm D call. CDR1 and CDR2 from the germline V gene are SEHNR and FQNEAQ (reference sequence). CDR3 size: 15 residues. With 4 bases removed from V and 0 bases from J, the gap between germline ends came to 10 bases. CDR3 nucleotides: TGTGCCAGCAGCTGGCAACTCACCTCCTACAATGAGCAGTTCTTC. This encodes CASSWQLTSYNEQFF. Using reference TRBV7-9 and TRBJ2-1 for the parts outside the CDR3, the full variable domain is DTGVSQNPRHKITKRGQNVTFRCDPISEHNRLYWYRQTLGQGPEFLTYFQNEAQLEKSRLLSDRFSAERPKGSFSTLEIQRTEQGDSAMYLCASSWQLTSYNEQFFGPGTRLTVL.

DNA of the CDR3: TGCGCCAGCAGCCAAGGGACCTACAGGGGCGGATATAATTCACCCCTCCACTTT. Its protein is CASSQGTYRGGYNSPLHF. V and J are TRBV4-3 and TRBJ1-6, with 7 bases fitting TRBD1. The CDR3 spans 18 residues. Germline CDR1 and CDR2: LGHNA and YSLEER. V dropped 1 base and J dropped 4; count of bases not matched to a gene: 10.

J is TRBJ2-1 and V is TRBV7-9; 8 nucleotides align to TRBD2. Germline V gene sequence: CDR1 SEHNR, CDR2 FQNEAQ (reference sequence). With V trimmed by 5 bases and J by 7 bases, 13 bases remained unmatched. CDR3 length equals 16 residues. For the CDR3, the DNA is TGTGCCAGCAGCCACCGGACTAGCCACGGTAGAAATGAGCAGTTCTTC. Protein product: CASSHRTSHGRNEQFF.

This chain uses TRBV12-3 or TRBV12-4 with TRBJ1-5; no clear D gene. CDR3 length equals 13 residues. The ends were cut back, 6 bases at V and 5 bases at J, with 11 bases in the middle. CDR3 bases: TGTGCCAGCAGGACCCGGGAGGATCAGCCCCAGCATTTT. Amino acid sequence: CASRTREDQPQHF.

This clone turned up a few times. J is TRBJ1-1 and V is TRBV10-2; D is uncertain. CDR1 is WSHSY, CDR2 SAAADI, per germline. V was trimmed by 9 bases and J by 8 bases, leaving 10 bases between them. This CDR3 comprises 10 residues. For the CDR3, the DNA is TGCGCCAGTTCAGGCGGGGAAGCTTTCTTT. This gives the protein CASSGGEAFF.

V usage is TRBV4-3 and J usage is TRBJ1-1, with 9 nucleotides matching TRBD1. Germline values: CDR1 LGHNA, CDR2 YSLEER. V lost 4 bases, J lost 4 bases, and 7 bases stayed unmatched. The CDR3 totals 15 residues. The CDR3, as DNA: TGCGCCAGCAGCCGAATTGGACAGGGGATCACTGAAGCTTTCTTT. Its translation: CASSRIGQGITEAFF.

The chain combines TRBV5-6 with TRBJ1-1, with unresolved D. The CDR3 length is 13 residues. V gave up 0 bases and J gave up 8 bases, with 11 bases separating them. Germline loops: CDR1 SGHDT, CDR2 YYEEEE. CDR3 sequence (DNA): TGTGCCAGCAGCTTGGGAGCAGGCAAAGAAGCTTTCTTT. It translates to CASSLGAGKEAFF.